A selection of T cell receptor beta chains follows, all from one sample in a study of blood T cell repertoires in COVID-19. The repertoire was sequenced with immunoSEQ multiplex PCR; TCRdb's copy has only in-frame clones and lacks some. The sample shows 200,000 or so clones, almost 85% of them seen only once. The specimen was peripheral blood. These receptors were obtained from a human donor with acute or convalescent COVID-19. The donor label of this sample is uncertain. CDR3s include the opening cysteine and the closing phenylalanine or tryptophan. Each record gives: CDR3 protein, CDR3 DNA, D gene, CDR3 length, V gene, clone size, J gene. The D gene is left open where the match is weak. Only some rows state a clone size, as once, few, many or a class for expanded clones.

cdr3_aa: CATSRGRGSSYNEQFF
cdr3_nt: TGTGCCACCAGCAGGGGTCGCGGTAGCTCCTACAATGAGCAGTTCTTC
d_call: NA
cdr3_length: 16
v_call: TRBV15
clone_size: NA
j_call: TRBJ2-1

cdr3_aa: CASSPTRGDTEAFF
cdr3_nt: TGTGCCAGCTCACCAACCCGGGGGGACACTGAAGCTTTCTTT
d_call: NA
cdr3_length: 14
v_call: TRBV18
clone_size: NA
j_call: TRBJ1-1

cdr3_aa: CASSPGGSTDTQYF
cdr3_nt: TGTGCCAGCAGCCCAGGGGGGAGCACAGATACGCAGTATTTT
d_call: NA
cdr3_length: 14
v_call: TRBV7-3
clone_size: once
j_call: TRBJ2-3

cdr3_aa: CASSPRQGRAEAFF
cdr3_nt: TGTGCCAGCAGCCCCCGACAGGGACGGGCTGAAGCTTTCTTT
d_call: TRBD1
cdr3_length: 14
v_call: TRBV7-9
clone_size: NA
j_call: TRBJ1-1

cdr3_aa: CASSLTGVNTEAFF
cdr3_nt: TGTGCCAGCAGCTTGACAGGAGTGAACACTGAAGCTTTCTTT
d_call: NA
cdr3_length: 14
v_call: TRBV5-5
clone_size: few
j_call: TRBJ1-1

cdr3_aa: CASSLGTAFGYTF
cdr3_nt: TGTGCCAGCAGCTTAGGGACTGCATTCGGCTACACCTTC
d_call: NA
cdr3_length: 13
v_call: TRBV7-9
clone_size: NA
j_call: TRBJ1-2

cdr3_aa: CAIRGQGTDTQYF
cdr3_nt: TGTGCCATCAGGGGACAGGGGACAGATACGCAGTATTTT
d_call: TRBD1
cdr3_length: 13
v_call: TRBV10-3
clone_size: NA
j_call: TRBJ2-3

cdr3_aa: CASSPPGAAKGETQYF
cdr3_nt: TGTGCCAGTAGTCCGCCAGGGGCGGCAAAGGGTGAGACCCAGTACTTC
d_call: NA
cdr3_length: 16
v_call: TRBV19
clone_size: NA
j_call: TRBJ2-5

cdr3_aa: CASGQGVEDTQYF
cdr3_nt: TGTGCCAGCGGACAGGGGGTAGAAGATACGCAGTATTTT
d_call: TRBD1
cdr3_length: 13
v_call: TRBV28
clone_size: once
j_call: TRBJ2-3

cdr3_aa: CASSEDQGARGYTF
cdr3_nt: TGTGCCAGCAGTGAAGATCAGGGGGCTCGAGGCTACACCTTC
d_call: TRBD1
cdr3_length: 14
v_call: TRBV6-1
clone_size: NA
j_call: TRBJ1-2

cdr3_aa: CASSNWREGPNEQFF
cdr3_nt: TGTGCCAGCAGCAATTGGCGGGAGGGCCCCAATGAGCAGTTCTTC
d_call: NA
cdr3_length: 15
v_call: TRBV21-1
clone_size: NA
j_call: TRBJ2-1

cdr3_aa: CASSFITRNTGELFF
cdr3_nt: TGTGCCAGCAGTTTCATTACTAGGAACACCGGGGAGCTGTTTTTT
d_call: NA
cdr3_length: 15
v_call: TRBV27
clone_size: NA
j_call: TRBJ2-2

cdr3_aa: CASSLTGRATDTQYF
cdr3_nt: TGTGCCAGCAGCTTAACCGGGAGGGCCACAGATACGCAGTATTTT
d_call: TRBD2
cdr3_length: 15
v_call: TRBV7-3
clone_size: NA
j_call: TRBJ2-3

cdr3_aa: CASSLGGGGSHTGELFF
cdr3_nt: TGTGCCAGCAGCTTAGGGGGTGGCGGGAGTCACACCGGGGAGCTGTTTTTT
d_call: TRBD2
cdr3_length: 17
v_call: TRBV11-2
clone_size: NA
j_call: TRBJ2-2

cdr3_aa: CASSLPGPTYNEQFF
cdr3_nt: TGTGCCAGCAGCTTACCAGGGCCTACCTACAATGAGCAGTTCTTC
d_call: NA
cdr3_length: 15
v_call: TRBV5-4
clone_size: NA
j_call: TRBJ2-1

cdr3_aa: CAISRERSANTGELFF
cdr3_nt: TGTGCCATCAGTCGGGAACGCTCCGCGAACACCGGGGAGCTGTTTTTT
d_call: NA
cdr3_length: 16
v_call: TRBV10-3
clone_size: NA
j_call: TRBJ2-2

cdr3_aa: CASRVAGVTDTQYF
cdr3_nt: TGTGCCAGCAGAGTTGCGGGCGTCACAGATACGCAGTATTTT
d_call: NA
cdr3_length: 14
v_call: TRBV7-2
clone_size: few
j_call: TRBJ2-3

cdr3_aa: CASSIVGSNQPQHF
cdr3_nt: TGTGCCAGTAGTATAGTGGGCAGCAATCAGCCCCAGCATTTT
d_call: NA
cdr3_length: 14
v_call: TRBV19
clone_size: NA
j_call: TRBJ1-5

cdr3_aa: CASSLAGQSSTDTQYF
cdr3_nt: TGCGCCAGCAGCTTGGCGGGACAGTCCTCCACAGATACGCAGTATTTT
d_call: TRBD1
cdr3_length: 16
v_call: TRBV5-1
clone_size: once
j_call: TRBJ2-3

cdr3_aa: CASSFYSGSSHNEQFF
cdr3_nt: TGTGCCAGCAGTTTTTATAGCGGGAGCAGCCACAATGAGCAGTTCTTC
d_call: TRBD2
cdr3_length: 16
v_call: TRBV28
clone_size: NA
j_call: TRBJ2-1

cdr3_aa: CASRDLGRNTGELFF
cdr3_nt: TGTGCCAGCAGAGACCTTGGGAGGAACACCGGGGAGCTGTTTTTT
d_call: NA
cdr3_length: 15
v_call: TRBV6-1
clone_size: NA
j_call: TRBJ2-2

cdr3_aa: CASSADYWNTGELFF
cdr3_nt: TGCGCCAGCAGCGCGGACTACTGGAACACCGGGGAGCTGTTTTTT
d_call: NA
cdr3_length: 15
v_call: TRBV5-1
clone_size: NA
j_call: TRBJ2-2

cdr3_aa: CASSSWDRDNEQFF
cdr3_nt: TGTGCCAGCAGTTCCTGGGACAGGGACAATGAGCAGTTCTTC
d_call: TRBD1
cdr3_length: 14
v_call: TRBV6-5
clone_size: NA
j_call: TRBJ2-1

cdr3_aa: CATRGGALSNQPQHF
cdr3_nt: TGTGCCACCCGGGGAGGAGCATTAAGCAATCAGCCCCAGCATTTT
d_call: NA
cdr3_length: 15
v_call: TRBV10-3
clone_size: NA
j_call: TRBJ1-5

cdr3_aa: CSVEGQQNTEAFF
cdr3_nt: TGCAGCGTTGAGGGACAGCAGAACACTGAAGCTTTCTTT
d_call: TRBD1
cdr3_length: 13
v_call: TRBV29-1
clone_size: NA
j_call: TRBJ1-1

cdr3_aa: CASSNRDRGNTIYF
cdr3_nt: TGTGCCAGCAGTAACAGGGATAGAGGAAACACCATATATTTT
d_call: NA
cdr3_length: 14
v_call: TRBV2
clone_size: NA
j_call: TRBJ1-3

cdr3_aa: CASRAEGINQPQHF
cdr3_nt: TGTGCCAGCAGGGCTGAGGGAATCAATCAGCCCCAGCATTTT
d_call: NA
cdr3_length: 14
v_call: TRBV6-6
clone_size: NA
j_call: TRBJ1-5

cdr3_aa: CASSQSGRTYNEQFF
cdr3_nt: TGTGCCAGCAGTCAGAGCGGGAGAACCTACAATGAGCAGTTCTTC
d_call: TRBD2
cdr3_length: 15
v_call: TRBV6-5
clone_size: NA
j_call: TRBJ2-1

cdr3_aa: CASSFGRDYEQYF
cdr3_nt: TGTGCCAGCAGCTTTGGGAGGGATTACGAGCAGTACTTC
d_call: TRBD2
cdr3_length: 13
v_call: TRBV5-4
clone_size: NA
j_call: TRBJ2-7

cdr3_aa: CASRRGNSNQPQHF
cdr3_nt: TGTGCCAGCAGAAGGGGTAATAGCAATCAGCCCCAGCATTTT
d_call: NA
cdr3_length: 14
v_call: TRBV27
clone_size: NA
j_call: TRBJ1-5

cdr3_aa: CASRSGQGASQPQHF
cdr3_nt: TGTGCCAGCAGAAGCGGACAGGGGGCAAGTCAGCCCCAGCATTTT
d_call: TRBD1
cdr3_length: 15
v_call: TRBV27
clone_size: NA
j_call: TRBJ1-5

cdr3_aa: CATSRGQGANTGELFF
cdr3_nt: TGTGCCACCAGTCGAGGCCAGGGGGCGAACACCGGGGAGCTGTTTTTT
d_call: TRBD1
cdr3_length: 16
v_call: TRBV24-1
clone_size: few
j_call: TRBJ2-2

cdr3_aa: CASRRSEVKQYF
cdr3_nt: TGTGCCAGCCGGAGATCGGAAGTGAAGCAGTACTTC
d_call: NA
cdr3_length: 12
v_call: TRBV28
clone_size: NA
j_call: TRBJ2-7

cdr3_aa: CASSSQTPRNQPQHF
cdr3_nt: TGTGCCAGCAGTTCACAGACCCCTCGCAATCAGCCCCAGCATTTT
d_call: NA
cdr3_length: 15
v_call: TRBV6-5
clone_size: once
j_call: TRBJ1-5

cdr3_aa: CASARPSGSLVEQFF
cdr3_nt: TGTGCCAGCGCCCGACCCAGCGGGAGTCTGGTTGAGCAGTTCTTC
d_call: TRBD2
cdr3_length: 15
v_call: TRBV7-9
clone_size: NA
j_call: TRBJ2-1

cdr3_aa: CATETGGAGDRKLFF
cdr3_nt: TGTGCCACCGAGACAGGGGGCGCGGGAGATAGAAAACTGTTTTTT
d_call: TRBD1
cdr3_length: 15
v_call: TRBV6-5
clone_size: NA
j_call: TRBJ1-4

cdr3_aa: CASSPDRSNTGELFF
cdr3_nt: TGTGCCAGCTCACCTGACAGATCGAACACCGGGGAGCTGTTTTTT
d_call: NA
cdr3_length: 15
v_call: TRBV18
clone_size: once
j_call: TRBJ2-2

cdr3_aa: CASSLGYQGSYEQYF
cdr3_nt: TGTGCCAGCAGCTTAGGGTACCAGGGCTCCTACGAGCAGTACTTC
d_call: NA
cdr3_length: 15
v_call: TRBV7-8
clone_size: few
j_call: TRBJ2-7

cdr3_aa: CAIRKQAMNTEAFF
cdr3_nt: TGTGCCATCAGGAAACAGGCCATGAACACTGAAGCTTTCTTT
d_call: NA
cdr3_length: 14
v_call: TRBV10-3
clone_size: NA
j_call: TRBJ1-1

cdr3_aa: CASSIQLSYGYTF
cdr3_nt: TGTGCCAGCAGTATACAGCTCTCCTATGGCTACACCTTC
d_call: NA
cdr3_length: 13
v_call: TRBV2
clone_size: NA
j_call: TRBJ1-2

cdr3_aa: CASSLDLAGGAYEQYF
cdr3_nt: TGTGCCAGCAGCTTGGATCTAGCGGGGGGAGCCTACGAGCAGTACTTC
d_call: TRBD2
cdr3_length: 16
v_call: TRBV5-4
clone_size: NA
j_call: TRBJ2-7

cdr3_aa: CASSLATSGSETQYF
cdr3_nt: TGCGCCAGCAGCTTGGCCACTAGCGGGAGTGAGACCCAGTACTTC
d_call: TRBD2
cdr3_length: 15
v_call: TRBV5-1
clone_size: NA
j_call: TRBJ2-5

cdr3_aa: CASTLTGGTLNYGYTF
cdr3_nt: TGTGCCAGCACCTTGACAGGGGGCACTTTAAACTATGGCTACACCTTC
d_call: TRBD1
cdr3_length: 16
v_call: TRBV25-1
clone_size: NA
j_call: TRBJ1-2

cdr3_aa: CASGRGGFVQPQHF
cdr3_nt: TGTGCCAGTGGCAGGGGCGGATTCGTTCAGCCCCAGCATTTT
d_call: NA
cdr3_length: 14
v_call: TRBV19
clone_size: NA
j_call: TRBJ1-5

cdr3_aa: CASSRASGSYDNEQFF
cdr3_nt: TGTGCCAGCAGCCGGGCTAGCGGGAGTTACGACAATGAGCAGTTCTTC
d_call: TRBD2
cdr3_length: 16
v_call: TRBV3-1/TRBV3-2
clone_size: NA
j_call: TRBJ2-1

cdr3_aa: CASSFQTGLAGGPSTGELFF
cdr3_nt: TGCGCCAGCAGCTTTCAAACAGGACTAGCGGGAGGGCCGAGCACCGGGGAGCTGTTTTTT
d_call: TRBD2
cdr3_length: 20
v_call: TRBV5-1
clone_size: NA
j_call: TRBJ2-2

cdr3_aa: CASSLTRDRGFNGYTF
cdr3_nt: TGTGCCAGCAGCTTAACCCGGGACAGGGGTTTTAATGGCTACACCTTC
d_call: TRBD1
cdr3_length: 16
v_call: TRBV9
clone_size: NA
j_call: TRBJ1-2